This is a list of T cell receptor beta chains from one sample in a study of metastatic and nonmetastatic thyroid tumors. With MiXCR, TCRdb called clones anew from the PCR reads. The sample includes about 40,000 clones, about 15% of them seen just once. The specimen was blood. These receptors were obtained from a female donor with papillary thyroid cancer or a benign thyroid nodule (not recorded which). Some clones in this sample may be carry-over from other donors' samples. Each CDR3 is given with its conserved first and last residue. Each record gives: D gene, V gene, J gene, clone size, CDR3 length, CDR3 DNA, CDR3 protein. A D gene is named only where the DNA matches it firmly. Rows may omit the clone size; those that give it use once, few, many or a size class.

>-|TRBV15|TRBJ2-7|many|15
TGTGCCACCAGCAGAGCCGGGGCCTACTCCTACGAGCAGTACTTC
CATSRAGAYSYEQYF
>-|TRBV6-5|TRBJ1-1|many|14
TGTGCCAGCAGTTCTCGGGGGGCGGGAACTGAAGCTTTCTTT
CASSSRGAGTEAFF
>-|TRBV7-8|TRBJ2-3|many|15
TGTGCCAGCAGCTTAGCGCCGGGGAGCACAGATACGCAGTATTTT
CASSLAPGSTDTQYF
>-|TRBV7-3|TRBJ2-5|many|16
TGTGCCAGCAGCTTCGGGCAGGGACGGGACCAAGAGACCCAGTACTTC
CASSFGQGRDQETQYF
>-|TRBV25-1|TRBJ1-2|many|12
TGTGCCAGCAGTGAATATGGCTATGGCTACACCTTC
CASSEYGYGYTF
>-|TRBV20-1|TRBJ2-4|many|14
TGCAGTGCTGGGGGGGGGCAACCGAGAGGCATTCAGTACTTC
CSAGGGQPRGIQYF
>-|TRBV19|TRBJ2-5|many|14
TGTGCCAGTAGTATAAGGTCAGGGTTGGAGACCCAGTACTTC
CASSIRSGLETQYF
>-|TRBV28|TRBJ2-3|few|11
TGTGCCAGCAAACGAGGTGGGCCGCAGTATTTT
CASKRGGPQYF
>TRBD1|TRBV28|TRBJ1-1|-|14
TGTGCCAGCAGTTTGACAGGGGTGCGAACTGAAGCTTTCTTT
CASSLTGVRTEAFF
>TRBD1|TRBV20-1|TRBJ1-2|many|16
TGCAGTGCACCTGACAGGGAGGTTGGGCTGATTTATGGCTACACCTTC
CSAPDREVGLIYGYTF
>-|TRBV24-1|TRBJ2-3|many|18
TGTGCCACCAGTGACGCTCCCCCGGTAGGCGGCGGCACAGATACGCAGTATTTT
CATSDAPPVGGGTDTQYF
>TRBD2|TRBV11-1|TRBJ2-1|many|17
TGTGCCAGCGGCCCCCACCAAGGACTAGCGGGAGGGGGGGAGCAGTTCTTC
CASGPHQGLAGGGEQFF
>-|TRBV5-1|TRBJ2-7|-|14
TGCGCCAGCAGCTTGAGAGGGGGTGGTAACGAGCAGTACTTC
CASSLRGGGNEQYF
>TRBD1|TRBV6-1|TRBJ2-7|many|15
TGTGCCAGCAGCTCGGGACAGGTGGGACTCTACGAGCAGTACTTC
CASSSGQVGLYEQYF
>-|TRBV7-6|TRBJ1-1|many|14
TGTGCCAGCAGCCTAGGGGGGCGGGAGACTGAAGCTTTCTTT
CASSLGGRETEAFF
>-|TRBV27|TRBJ2-7|medium-sized|14
TGTGCCAGCAGTCTTCTCGGGGCCAGCAGTGAGCAGTACTTC
CASSLLGASSEQYF
>-|TRBV25-1|TRBJ2-1|many|14
TGTGCCAGCAGTGACAGGGCCTCTTACAATGAGCAGTTCTTC
CASSDRASYNEQFF
>-|TRBV6-1|TRBJ2-7|few|16
TGTGCCAGCAGTCAAAAACCCGTGACAGTATTGAACGAGCAGTACTTC
CASSQKPVTVLNEQYF
>-|TRBV11-2|TRBJ2-7|once|13
TGTGCCAGCAGGACACTGGGTTCCTACGATCAGTACTTC
CASRTLGSYDQYF
>-|TRBV6-1|TRBJ2-7|-|14
TGTGCCAGCAGTGAATGTCCAGTGGGTTTCGAGCAGTACTTC
CASSECPVGFEQYF
>-|TRBV28|TRBJ1-5|few|15
TGTGCCAGCAGTTCACATGGCAGGAGCAATCATCCCCAGCATTTT
CASSSHGRSNHPQHF
>-|TRBV20-1|TRBJ2-2|-|12
TGCAGTGCTTCGTCGTACACCGGGGAGCTGTTTTTT
CSASSYTGELFF
>-|TRBV6-1|TRBJ1-5|many|13
TGTGCCAGCAGTGAAGGCCCCAATCAGCCCCAGCATTTT
CASSEGPNQPQHF
>TRBD2|TRBV2|TRBJ2-4|-|13
TGTGCCAGCAGTGAGGGGGGGTGCTACATTCAGTACTTC
CASSEGGCYIQYF
>-|TRBV2|TRBJ1-2|many|13
TGTGCCAGCAGTGAAGAGGCTAACTATGGCTACACCTTC
CASSEEANYGYTF
>-|TRBV6-1|TRBJ1-4|many|13
TGTGCCAGCACCAACGCGCTTGATGAAAAACTGTTTTTT
CASTNALDEKLFF
>TRBD2|TRBV5-4|TRBJ2-7|many|15
TGTGCCAGCAGCTTGGCTAGCGGGAGCTCCTACGAGCAGTACTTC
CASSLASGSSYEQYF
>-|TRBV2|TRBJ2-7|many|13
TGTGCCAGCAGGCATCCTGACCCTTACGAGCAGTACTTC
CASRHPDPYEQYF
>TRBD2|TRBV11-2|TRBJ2-1|-|16
TGTGCCAGCAGCTCGTTCGGTGGGAGGGTGGTGAATGAGCAGTTCTTC
CASSSFGGRVVNEQFF
>-|TRBV20-1|TRBJ1-1|-|14
TGCAGTAGTAATCGGGGGGTTGCCGACACTGAAGCTTTCTTT
CSSNRGVADTEAFF
>-|TRBV5-8|TRBJ2-1|many|14
TGTGCCAGCAGCTTGGGGCAGGCCTACAATGAGCAGTTCTTC
CASSLGQAYNEQFF
>-|TRBV5-6|TRBJ2-1|many|15
TGTGCCAGCAGCCCGGGTGGGGACTCCTACAATGAGCAGTTCTTC
CASSPGGDSYNEQFF
>TRBD1|TRBV9|TRBJ1-1|many|15
TGTGCCAGCAGCGTAGGGGGGACAGGGCCGAGTGAAGCTTTCTTT
CASSVGGTGPSEAFF
>-|TRBV7-9|TRBJ1-2|many|12
TGTGCCAGCAGCCCAGGACAAGGTGGCTACACCTTC
CASSPGQGGYTF
>-|TRBV28|TRBJ2-4|many|14
TGTGCCAGCAGTTCCGAGGGCGTGGGTTCGGGGGAATACTTC
CASSSEGVGSGEYF
>-|TRBV7-8|TRBJ1-4|many|17
TGTGCCAGCAGCTTTAGACCGGGCGGAGCAACTAATGAAAAACTGTTTTTT
CASSFRPGGATNEKLFF
>TRBD1|TRBV10-3|TRBJ1-1|many|13
TGTGCCATCAGTGACTCTCACAGGGGGCCGACTTTCTTT
CAISDSHRGPTFF
>-|TRBV6-1|TRBJ2-7|-|12
TGTGCCAGCAGTACCGGGACACCCGAGCAGTACTTC
CASSTGTPEQYF
>TRBD1|TRBV5-6|TRBJ2-3|many|14
TGTGCCAGCAGCTTGCAGCAGGGGGCAGATACGCAGTATTTT
CASSLQQGADTQYF
>-|TRBV24-1|TRBJ2-2|-|15
TGTGCCACCAGTGGGGCTAGTTATGTCACCGGGGAGCTGTTTTTT
CATSGASYVTGELFF
>TRBD2|TRBV20-1|TRBJ2-1|many|14
TGCAGTGCTATTGCGGGGGGGCAGAGGAATGAGCAGTTCTTC
CSAIAGGQRNEQFF
>TRBD2|TRBV19|TRBJ2-1|-|18
TGTGCCAGTAGCCTATCCGGGACTAGCGGGTGGGCTTCCAATGAGCAGTTCTTC
CASSLSGTSGWASNEQFF
>-|TRBV7-3|TRBJ1-2|-|13
TGTGCCAGCAGCCTGAACCCGGGGGGAGGCTACACCTTC
CASSLNPGGGYTF
>-|TRBV20-1|TRBJ2-7|-|14
TGCAGTGCTAGAGCCCCGACGGTAAACTACGAGCAGTACTTC
CSARAPTVNYEQYF
>-|TRBV5-1|TRBJ1-1|many|14
TGCGCCAGCAGCTTGGACTGGACGAACACTGAAGCTTTCTTT
CASSLDWTNTEAFF
>TRBD2|TRBV24-1|TRBJ2-1|many|15
TGTGCCACCAGTGATTTCGGGACTAGCGATAATGAGCAGTTCTTC
CATSDFGTSDNEQFF
>-|TRBV18|TRBJ2-2|many|15
TGTGCCAGCTCACCCCTCAACCGGGGGACTGGGGAGCTGTTTTTT
CASSPLNRGTGELFF
>-|TRBV28|TRBJ2-7|-|13
TGTGCCAGCAGCTTGGCCGATCCCTACGAGCAGTACTTC
CASSLADPYEQYF